This TCR beta chain was identified during a study of shared clonotypes between healthy human individuals. This clone has only one observation. This CDR3 is built from 12 residues. In germline, CDR1 is MNHEY, CDR2 SMNVEV (reference sequence). Deletions cut 6 bases from V and 6 bases from J, with 8 bases between. Positively selected for CCR7, the CD45RO-negative cells used as naive CD8 cells excluded terminally differentiated effector memory CD45RA+ cells. Only in-frame clones appear in the TCRdb table, and some are missing; sequencing was by immunoSEQ multiplex PCR. The sample has around 2,000,000 clones, roughly 91% seen once.

The chain employs TRBV27 and TRBJ2-2, with D unclear. This receptor was identified in a man aged 18 to 29 in good health. Some clones in this sample may be carry-over from other donors' samples. Sequencing was done on a sample of naive CD8+ T cells from PBMCs. Here the CDR3 DNA reads TGTGCCAGCAGGATCTTCCCCGGGGAGCTGTTTTTT. As protein: CASRIFPGELFF.